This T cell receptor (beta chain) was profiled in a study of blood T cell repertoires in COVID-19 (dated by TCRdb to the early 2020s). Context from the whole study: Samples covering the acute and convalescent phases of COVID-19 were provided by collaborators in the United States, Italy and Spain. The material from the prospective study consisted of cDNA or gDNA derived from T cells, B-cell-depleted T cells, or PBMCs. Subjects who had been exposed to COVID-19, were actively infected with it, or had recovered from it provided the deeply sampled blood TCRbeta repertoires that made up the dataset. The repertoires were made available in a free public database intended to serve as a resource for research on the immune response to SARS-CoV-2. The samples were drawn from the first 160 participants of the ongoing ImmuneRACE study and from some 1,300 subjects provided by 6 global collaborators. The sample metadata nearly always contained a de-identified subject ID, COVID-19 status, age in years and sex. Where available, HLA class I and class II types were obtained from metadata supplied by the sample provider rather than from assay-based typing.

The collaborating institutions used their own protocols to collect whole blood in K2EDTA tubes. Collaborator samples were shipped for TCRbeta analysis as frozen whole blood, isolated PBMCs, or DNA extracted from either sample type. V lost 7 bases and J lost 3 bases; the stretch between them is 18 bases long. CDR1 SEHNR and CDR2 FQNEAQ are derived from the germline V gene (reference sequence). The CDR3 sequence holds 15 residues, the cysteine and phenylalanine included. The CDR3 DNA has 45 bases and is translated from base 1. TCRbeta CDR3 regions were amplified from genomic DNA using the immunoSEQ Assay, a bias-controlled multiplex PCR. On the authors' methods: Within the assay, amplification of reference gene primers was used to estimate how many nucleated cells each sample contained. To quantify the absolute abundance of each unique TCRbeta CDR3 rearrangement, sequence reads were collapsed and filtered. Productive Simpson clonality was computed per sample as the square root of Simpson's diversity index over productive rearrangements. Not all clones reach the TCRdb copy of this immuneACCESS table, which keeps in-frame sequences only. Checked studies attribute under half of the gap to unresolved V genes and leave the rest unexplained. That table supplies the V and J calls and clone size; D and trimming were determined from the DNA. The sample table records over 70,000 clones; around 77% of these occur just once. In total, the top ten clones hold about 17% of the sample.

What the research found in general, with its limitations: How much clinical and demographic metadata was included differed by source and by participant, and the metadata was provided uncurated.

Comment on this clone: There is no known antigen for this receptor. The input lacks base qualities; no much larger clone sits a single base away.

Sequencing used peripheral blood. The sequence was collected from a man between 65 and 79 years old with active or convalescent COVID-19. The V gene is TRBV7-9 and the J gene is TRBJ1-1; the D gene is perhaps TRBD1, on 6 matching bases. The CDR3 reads CASNLQGKRDTEAFF. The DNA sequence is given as TGTGCCAGCAACCTACAGGGCAAGAGGGACACTGAAGCTTTCTTT.